These 32 T cell receptor beta chains were sequenced from one sample in a study of blood T cell repertoires in COVID-19. Libraries were prepared by immunoSEQ multiplex PCR; TCRdb keeps only in-frame clonotypes and omits some of them. This sample carries some 170,000 clones, about 83% of them seen once, and the ten largest clones take less than 9.5%. The sequencing input was peripheral blood. Every receptor here comes from a man aged 60 to 69 with acute or convalescent COVID-19.

The rearrangement joins TRBV12-5 to TRBJ2-2, with 7 bases that match TRBD1. J was trimmed by 3 bases and V by 2 bases; bases with no gene match: 3. The CDR3 length is 15 residues. Germline V gives CDR1 LGHNT, CDR2 FRNRAP. CDR3 nucleotides: TGTGCTAGTGGTTTGTGGCAGGGGGACACCGGGGAGCTGTTTTTT. Protein: CASGLWQGDTGELFF. Supplemented by reference TRBV12-5 and TRBJ2-2, the full variable domain reads DARVTQTPRHKVTEMGQEVTMRCQPILGHNTVFWYRQTMMQGLELLAYFRNRAPLDDSGMPKDRFSAEMPDATLATLKIQPSEPRDSAVYFCASGLWQGDTGELFFGEGSRLTVL.

In its sample, this clone was seen a few times. The chain links TRBV9 to TRBJ1-5, with unresolved D. The CDR3 covers 14 residues. CDR1 is SGDLS, CDR2 YYNGEE, per germline. Trimming removed 0 bases at V and 5 bases at J, with 9 bases between. CDR3 bases: TGTGCCAGCAGCGTAGATGACACCTATCAGCCCCAGCATTTT. Its protein product is CASSVDDTYQPQHF.

The sample holds one count of this clone. This sequence joins TRBV10-3 and TRBJ2-2; the match to TRBD1 covers 11 bases. The length of the CDR3 is 16 residues. V lost 4 bases to trimming and J lost 9 bases; unmatched junction nucleotides: 10. The germline V gene encodes CDR1 ENHRY and CDR2 SYGVKD. Here the CDR3 reads CAISGDRGTNNRELFF. CDR3 nucleotide sequence: TGTGCCATCAGTGGGGACAGGGGGACCAACAACCGGGAGCTGTTTTTT.

This clone was counted once. The J gene is TRBJ2-7, the V gene TRBV11-2, with 9 positions matching TRBD2. V was clipped by 0 bases and J by 6 bases; unmatched bases: 6. CDR1 and CDR2 from the germline V gene are SGHAT and FQNNGV. The CDR3 sequence is 15 residues long. CDR3 nucleotides: TGTGCCAGCAGCTTAGATTTAGCGGGGGTAGTCGAGCAGTACTTC. Its protein is CASSLDLAGVVEQYF.

This chain joins TRBV12-3 or TRBV12-4 and TRBJ1-2; D is unclear. The germline V and J ends were trimmed by 3 bases and 6 bases, with 11 bases remaining between them. The CDR3 has 13 residues. The DNA of the CDR3 is TGTGCCAGCAGTTTCGCCGCAGGTAATGGCTACACCTTC. As protein: CASSFAAGNGYTF.

The V gene is TRBV27, the J gene TRBJ2-7; a possible D gene is TRBD2 (6 bases). This CDR3 has 13 amino acids. V lost 2 bases to trimming and J lost 4 bases, with 9 bases between them. Germline assignment: CDR1 MNHEY and CDR2 SMNVEV (reference sequence). As DNA, the CDR3 is TGTGCCAGCAGTTTAAATGGAGGGTACGAGCAGTACTTC. Protein product: CASSLNGGYEQYF.

This clone was seen only a few times. This chain connects TRBV18 to TRBJ2-2, with TRBD2 matching 14 bases. Per the germline V gene, CDR1 is KGHSH and CDR2 is LQKENI. This CDR3 has 17 residues. Trimming took 3 bases from V and 4 from J; bases not matched to a gene: 4. Here the CDR3 reads CASSPGLAGGSTGELFF. In DNA form, the CDR3 reads TGTGCCAGCTCACCTGGACTAGCGGGGGGCTCCACCGGGGAGCTGTTTTTT.

This chain links TRBV4-1 with TRBJ2-3; 8 bases line up with TRBD2. The CDR3 sequence is 14 residues long. With V trimmed by 4 bases and J by 4 bases, 4 bases remained unmatched. Per the germline V gene, CDR1 is MGHRA and CDR2 is YSYEKL. CDR3 residues: CASSPSGGADTQYF. The CDR3 DNA sequence: TGCGCCAGCAGCCCCAGCGGGGGCGCAGATACGCAGTATTTT.

The chain couples TRBV11-3 to TRBJ2-3, with 7 bases that match TRBD2. Germline values: CDR1 SGHNT, CDR2 YENEEA. The CDR3 spans 16 residues. V shed 2 bases and J 3 bases; nucleotides not matched to a gene: 8. The CDR3 nucleotides are TGTGCCAGCAGCTTAACCGCGGGGGTTGGTACAGATACGCAGTATTTT. It translates to CASSLTAGVGTDTQYF.

About this clone: The same CDR3 can be traced to other DNA sequences in this sample. The chain couples TRBV28 to TRBJ2-7; D is undetermined. Germline CDR1 reads MDHEN; CDR2 reads SYDVKM. The CDR3 length is 11 residues. Trimming stripped 5 bases from V and 3 bases from J, with 5 bases between. CDR3 sequence: CASSTYYEQYF. The CDR3 DNA reads TGTGCCAGCAGTACATACTACGAGCAGTACTTC.

This clone was picked up a small number of times. V is TRBV11-1 and J is TRBJ1-1, with D possibly being TRBD1 (6 bases). The length of the CDR3 is 14 residues. Germline-derived CDR1 and CDR2 are SGHAT and FQDESV (reference sequence). Trimming shortened V by 5 bases and J by 5 bases, and 15 bases separated the two germline ends. The CDR3 DNA reads as TGTGCCAGCAGCCCGGAGGGGGGGGGAACTGAAGCTTTCTTT. Protein sequence: CASSPEGGGTEAFF. The full variable domain, completed using reference TRBV11-1 and TRBJ1-1, is EAEVAQSPRYKITEKSQAVAFWCDPISGHATLYWYRQILGQGPELLVQFQDESVVDDSQLPKDRFSAERLKGVDSTLKIQPAELGDSAMYLCASSPEGGGTEAFFGQGTRLTVV.

For this clone: This specimen includes other DNA sequences encoding the same CDR3. This chain links TRBV19 with TRBJ1-6; tentatively, D is TRBD1 (5 bases). Germline V gene sequence: CDR1 LNHDA, CDR2 SQIVND (reference sequence). With 5 bases removed from V and 0 bases from J, the gap between germline ends came to 11 bases. The CDR3 extends over 16 amino acids. The CDR3 nucleotides read TGTGCCAGTAGTTCCCGACAGAGCTCCTATAATTCACCCCTCCACTTT. Residues: CASSSRQSSYNSPLHF.

The CDR3 loop is CASSPVWGPAGVNNEQFF. The CDR3 nucleotides are TGCGCCAGCAGCCCAGTTTGGGGCCCAGCGGGGGTGAACAATGAGCAGTTCTTC. The rearrangement uses TRBV4-3 and TRBJ2-1; TRBD2 aligns across 8 bases. The CDR3 runs 18 residues. V lost 4 bases to trimming and J lost 5 bases; unmatched junction nucleotides: 16. The germline CDR1 and CDR2 sequences are LGHNA and YSLEER.

The chain couples TRBV4-2 to TRBJ2-5, with 12 bases that match TRBD1. Germline V gives CDR1 LGHNA, CDR2 YNFKEQ. Losses at the gene ends were 4 bases for V and 5 bases for J; bases not matched to a gene: 5. This CDR3 has 15 amino acids. The CDR3 loop is CASSPGQGAWETQYF. The CDR3 coding sequence is TGTGCCAGCAGCCCGGGACAGGGGGCATGGGAGACCCAGTACTTC.

The chain links TRBV19 to TRBJ1-5; D might be TRBD1 (6 bases). V was pared by 5 bases and J by 5 bases, with 16 bases between. The germline CDR1 and CDR2 sequences are LNHDA and SQIVND (reference sequence). The CDR3 runs to 15 residues. CDR3 sequence reads: CASSPPEGVDQPQHF. CDR3 DNA: TGTGCCAGTAGTCCCCCCGAGGGGGTGGATCAGCCCCAGCATTTT.

The rearrangement joins TRBV14 to TRBJ2-6; TRBD1 agrees at 8 bases. Trimming took 4 bases from V and 0 from J; bases not matched to a gene: 5. The CDR3 has 17 residues. Germline V gene lookup returns CDR1 SGHDN and CDR2 FVKESK. CDR3 sequence reads: CASSLWDRSSGANVLTF. CDR3 bases: TGTGCCAGCAGCCTATGGGACAGGAGCTCTGGGGCCAACGTCCTGACTTTC.

In its sample, this clone was seen once. The CDR3 DNA sequence: TGTGCCAGCAGTTGGTCTTACCTGAGCTCCTACAATGAGCAGTTCTTC. The encoded protein is CASSWSYLSSYNEQFF. The V call is TRBV6-5, the J call TRBJ2-1; no definite D call. The CDR3 sequence is 16 residues long. CDR1 and CDR2 (germline): MNHEY, SVGAGI. Trimming took off 4 bases at V and 0 bases at J, with 13 bases between the two ends.

The chain couples TRBV7-8 to TRBJ1-2; the match to TRBD1 covers 12 bases. Germline V gene lookup returns CDR1 SGHVS and CDR2 FQNEAQ. V dropped 5 bases and J dropped 8; count of bases not matched to a gene: 6. The CDR3 extends over 14 amino acids. For the CDR3, the DNA is TGTGCCAGCAGCGTGGGACAGGGGGCGAGAGGCTACACCTTC. Translated, it gives CASSVGQGARGYTF.

The chain carries TRBV7-2 and TRBJ1-2, with D possibly TRBD1 on 6 matching bases. The CDR3 extends over 14 amino acids. Germline CDR1 is SGHTA and CDR2 is FQGNSA. V was clipped by 3 bases and J by 1 base, with 9 bases between them. The CDR3 protein is CASSLDSYNYGYTF. The CDR3, as DNA: TGTGCCAGCAGCTTGGACAGTTATAACTATGGCTACACCTTC.

This clone was picked up one time. V is TRBV7-8 and J is TRBJ1-1; D unclear. Per the germline V gene, CDR1 is SGHVS and CDR2 is FQNEAQ. This CDR3 comprises 14 residues. Between the trimmed V and J ends, which lost 5 bases and 6 bases, there was a span of 16 bases. CDR3 nucleotides: TGTGCCAGCAGCACTTGGGAGGGTCGCGCTGAAGCTTTCTTT. It specifies CASSTWEGRAEAFF.

The chain couples TRBV6-6 to TRBJ2-5; 12 nucleotides align to TRBD2. The germline CDR1 and CDR2 sequences are MNHNY and SVGAGI (reference sequence). The CDR3 runs 15 residues. V lost 4 bases, J lost 5 bases, and 5 bases stayed unmatched. CDR3 nucleotides: TGTGCCAGCAGTTCGACTAGCGGGGGTTTCGAGACCCAGTACTTC. This gives the protein CASSSTSGGFETQYF.

The chain couples TRBV6-1 to TRBJ2-6, with D possibly TRBD1 on 5 matching bases. Germline V gene lookup returns CDR1 MNHNS and CDR2 SASEGT. The V and J ends lost 3 bases and 3 bases respectively, with 18 bases between them. This CDR3 is built from 18 residues. The CDR3 DNA reads as TGTGCCAGCAGTGATCATCAGGGATACGTCTTTGGGGCCAACGTCCTGACTTTC. Protein: CASSDHQGYVFGANVLTF.

The chain is built from TRBV10-3 and TRBJ2-7, with D perhaps matching TRBD1 (5 bases). From germline, CDR1 is ENHRY and CDR2 SYGVKD. The V end lost 8 bases, the J end lost 2 bases, and 19 bases lay between the germline ends. This CDR3 is built from 15 residues. CDR3: CAIQGEEKRTYEQYF. DNA for the CDR3: TGTGCCATCCAGGGCGAGGAAAAGAGGACCTACGAGCAGTACTTC.

The CDR3 is CASSLGRANYGYTF. CDR3 nucleotides: TGTGCCAGCAGTTTGGGCAGGGCAAACTATGGCTACACCTTC. The rearrangement uses TRBV6-2 or TRBV6-3 and TRBJ1-2; D is perhaps TRBD1 (5 bases). Germline CDR1 and CDR2: MNHEY and SVGEGT. V was clipped by 4 bases and J by 2 bases, with 11 bases between them. This CDR3 contains 14 residues.

The chain combines TRBV10-1 with TRBJ1-2; D perhaps matches TRBD1 (5 bases). V was trimmed by 4 bases and J by 8 bases, leaving 14 bases between them. Germline V lookup: CDR1 WNHNN, CDR2 SYGVQD (reference sequence). This CDR3 is built from 13 residues. The CDR3 loop is CASSGGAGQGYTF. The CDR3 bases are TGCGCCAGCAGTGGTGGAGCAGGGCAAGGCTACACCTTC.

The gene calls are TRBV18 and TRBJ2-7; the match to TRBD1 covers 9 bases. Germline-derived CDR1 and CDR2 are KGHSH and LQKENI. The V and J ends lost 0 bases and 2 bases, in that order; junction bases with no gene match: 2. The CDR3 length is 15 residues. CDR3 amino acids: CASSPPGQGPYEQYF. In nucleotides, the CDR3 is TGTGCCAGCTCACCACCGGGACAGGGACCCTACGAGCAGTACTTC.

The rearrangement uses TRBV7-2 and TRBJ2-1; D is uncertain. V lost 1 base and J lost 9, with 4 bases in between. The CDR3 length is 11 residues. The germline CDR1 and CDR2 sequences are SGHTA and FQGNSA. The CDR3 here is CASSLVSEQFF. In DNA form, the CDR3 reads TGTGCCAGCAGCTTAGTATCTGAGCAGTTCTTC.

J is TRBJ2-7 and V is TRBV7-8; D is ambiguous. CDR3 length: 12 residues. V lost 3 bases and J 7 bases, leaving 10 bases between the germline ends. The V gene's germline CDR1 is SGHVS and CDR2 FQNEAQ. In DNA form, the CDR3 reads TGTGCCAGCAGCTTGACCTTCAGGGAGCAGTACTTC. As protein: CASSLTFREQYF.

V usage is TRBV6-1 and J usage is TRBJ1-2, with TRBD1 as a possible D gene (5 bases). Deletions cut 4 bases from V and 6 bases from J, with 18 bases between. This CDR3 comprises 15 residues. Germline CDR1 and CDR2: MNHNS and SASEGT. The DNA for the CDR3 is TGTGCCAGCAGTGGAGCAAGAGGGGAGGCCGATGGCTACACCTTC. Encoded protein: CASSGARGEADGYTF.

The chain carries TRBV7-3 and TRBJ2-2; the match to TRBD1 covers 7 bases. The CDR3 covers 14 residues. Trimming removed 6 bases from V and 4 bases from J; junction bases left unmatched: 5. From germline, CDR1 is SGHTA and CDR2 FQGTGA. CDR3 loop: CASRSTGRTGELFF. The CDR3 DNA reads TGTGCCAGCAGGTCGACAGGGCGCACCGGGGAGCTGTTTTTT.

The chain recombines TRBV12-3 or TRBV12-4 with TRBJ1-1, with TRBD1 identical over 8 bases. CDR3 length: 12 residues. Losses at the gene ends were 6 bases for V and 6 bases for J; bases not matched to a gene: 3. The CDR3 DNA reads TGTGCCAGCAGGACAGGGGCGCCTGAAGCTTTCTTT. It encodes CASRTGAPEAFF.

This clone was recorded once. The V call is TRBV28, the J call TRBJ2-1; no clear D gene. In germline, CDR1 is MDHEN, CDR2 SYDVKM. The ends were cut back, 3 bases at V and 13 bases at J, with 10 bases in the middle. The CDR3 totals 11 residues. The CDR3 DNA sequence: TGTGCCAGCAGTTTTCAGGTTTTACAGTTCTTC. Its protein is CASSFQVLQFF.